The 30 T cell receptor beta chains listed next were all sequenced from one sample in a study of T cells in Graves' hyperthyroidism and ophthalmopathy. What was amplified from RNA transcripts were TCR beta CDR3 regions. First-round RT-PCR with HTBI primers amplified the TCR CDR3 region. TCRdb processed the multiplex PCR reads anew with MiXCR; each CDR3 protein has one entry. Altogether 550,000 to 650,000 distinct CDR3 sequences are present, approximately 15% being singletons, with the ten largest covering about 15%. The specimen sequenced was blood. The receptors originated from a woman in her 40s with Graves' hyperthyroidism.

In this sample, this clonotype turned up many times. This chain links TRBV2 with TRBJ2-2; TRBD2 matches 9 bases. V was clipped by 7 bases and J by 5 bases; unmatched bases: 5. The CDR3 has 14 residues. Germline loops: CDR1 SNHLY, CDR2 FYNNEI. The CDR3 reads CASNGGRETGELFF. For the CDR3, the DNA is TGTGCCAGCAATGGCGGGAGGGAAACCGGGGAGCTGTTTTTT.

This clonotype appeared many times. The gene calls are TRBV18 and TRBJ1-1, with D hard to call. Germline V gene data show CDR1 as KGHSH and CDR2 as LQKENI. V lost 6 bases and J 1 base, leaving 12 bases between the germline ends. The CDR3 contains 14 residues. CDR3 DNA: TGTGCCAGCTCCGCTGACTCGGCGAACACTGAAGCTTTCTTT. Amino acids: CASSADSANTEAFF.

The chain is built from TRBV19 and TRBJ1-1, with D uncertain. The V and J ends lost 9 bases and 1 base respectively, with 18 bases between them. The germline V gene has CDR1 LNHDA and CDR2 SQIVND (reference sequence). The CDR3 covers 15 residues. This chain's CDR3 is CASFRPGVGNTEAFF. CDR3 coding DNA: TGTGCCAGCTTCCGGCCCGGGGTGGGGAACACTGAAGCTTTCTTT.

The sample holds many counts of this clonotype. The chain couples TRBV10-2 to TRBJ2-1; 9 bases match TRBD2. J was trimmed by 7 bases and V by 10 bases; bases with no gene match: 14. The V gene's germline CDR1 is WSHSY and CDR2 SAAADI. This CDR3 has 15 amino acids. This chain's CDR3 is CATMGATSGLNEQFF. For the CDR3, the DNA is TGCGCCACCATGGGGGCGACTAGCGGTTTAAATGAGCAGTTCTTC.

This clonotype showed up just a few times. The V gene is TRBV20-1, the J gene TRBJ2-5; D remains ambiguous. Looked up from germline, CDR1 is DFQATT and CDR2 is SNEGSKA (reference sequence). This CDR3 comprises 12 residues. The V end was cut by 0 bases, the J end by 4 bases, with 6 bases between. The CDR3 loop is CSARDGVETQYF. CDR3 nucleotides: TGCAGTGCTAGAGACGGCGTAGAGACCCAGTACTTC.

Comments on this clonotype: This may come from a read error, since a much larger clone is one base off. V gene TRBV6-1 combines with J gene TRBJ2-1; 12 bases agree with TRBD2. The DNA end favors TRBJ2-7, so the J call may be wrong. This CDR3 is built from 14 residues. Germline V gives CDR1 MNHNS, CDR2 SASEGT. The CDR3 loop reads CASCRTSGANEQYF. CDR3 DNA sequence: TGTGCCAGCTGTAGGACTAGCGGGGCCAATGAGCAGTACTTC.

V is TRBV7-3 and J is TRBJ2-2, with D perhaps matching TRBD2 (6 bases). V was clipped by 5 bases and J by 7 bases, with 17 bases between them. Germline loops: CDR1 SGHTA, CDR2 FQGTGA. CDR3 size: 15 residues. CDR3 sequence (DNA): TGTGCCAGCAGCACAAACTTAGGAGGGGACGGGGAGCTGTTTTTT. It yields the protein CASSTNLGGDGELFF.

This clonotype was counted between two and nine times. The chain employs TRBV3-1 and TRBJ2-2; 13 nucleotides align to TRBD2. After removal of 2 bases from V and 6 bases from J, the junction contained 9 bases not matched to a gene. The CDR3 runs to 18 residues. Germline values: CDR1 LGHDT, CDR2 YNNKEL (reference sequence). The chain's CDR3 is CASSQRTPGLAGAGELFF. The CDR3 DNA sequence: TGTGCCAGCAGCCAAAGGACGCCAGGACTAGCGGGAGCCGGGGAGCTGTTTTTT.

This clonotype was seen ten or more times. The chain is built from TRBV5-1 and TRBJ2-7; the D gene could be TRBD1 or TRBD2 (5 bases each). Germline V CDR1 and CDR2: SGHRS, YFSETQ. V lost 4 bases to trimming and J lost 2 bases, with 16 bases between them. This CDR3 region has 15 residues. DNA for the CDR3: TGCGCCAGCAGCACCGGGACCCCCTCTCCCTACGAGCAGTACTTC. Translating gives CASSTGTPSPYEQYF.

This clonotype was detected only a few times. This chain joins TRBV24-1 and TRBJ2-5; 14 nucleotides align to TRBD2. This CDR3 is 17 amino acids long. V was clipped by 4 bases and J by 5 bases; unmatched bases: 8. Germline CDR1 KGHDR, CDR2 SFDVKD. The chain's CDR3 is CATSDPGLAGAGETQYF. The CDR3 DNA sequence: TGTGCCACCAGTGACCCGGGACTAGCGGGAGCGGGGGAGACCCAGTACTTC.

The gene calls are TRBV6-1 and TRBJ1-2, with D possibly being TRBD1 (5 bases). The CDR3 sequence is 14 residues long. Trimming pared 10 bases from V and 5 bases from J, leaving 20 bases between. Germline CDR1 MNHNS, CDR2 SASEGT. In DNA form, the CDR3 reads TGTGCCACTTCAACCGCCGGGACGGCGTATGGCTACACCTTC. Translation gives CATSTAGTAYGYTF.

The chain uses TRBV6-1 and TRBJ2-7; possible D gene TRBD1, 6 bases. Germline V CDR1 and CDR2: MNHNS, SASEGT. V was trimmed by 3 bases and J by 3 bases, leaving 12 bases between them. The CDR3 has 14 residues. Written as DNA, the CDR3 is TGTGCCAGCAGTGAGCTGGGGGCTAACTACGAGCAGTACTTC. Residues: CASSELGANYEQYF.

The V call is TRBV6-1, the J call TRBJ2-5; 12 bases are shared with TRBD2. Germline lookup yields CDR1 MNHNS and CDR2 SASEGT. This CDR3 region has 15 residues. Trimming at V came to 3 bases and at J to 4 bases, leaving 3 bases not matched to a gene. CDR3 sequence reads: CASSETLAGGETQYF. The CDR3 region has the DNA TGTGCCAGCAGTGAGACACTAGCGGGGGGAGAGACCCAGTACTTC.

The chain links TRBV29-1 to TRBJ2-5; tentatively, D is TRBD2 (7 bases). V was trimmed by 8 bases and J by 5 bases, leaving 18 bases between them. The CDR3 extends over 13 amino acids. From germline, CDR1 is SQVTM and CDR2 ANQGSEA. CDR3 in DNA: TGCAGCCGGGGAGGGGGGGGTCTTGAGACCCAGTACTTC. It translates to CSRGGGGLETQYF.

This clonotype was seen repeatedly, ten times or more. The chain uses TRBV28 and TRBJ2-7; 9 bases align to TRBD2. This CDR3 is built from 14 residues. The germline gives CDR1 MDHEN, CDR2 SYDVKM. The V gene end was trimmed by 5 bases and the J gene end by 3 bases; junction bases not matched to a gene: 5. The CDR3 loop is CASSVAGENYEQYF. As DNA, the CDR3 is TGTGCCAGCAGTGTAGCGGGAGAGAACTACGAGCAGTACTTC.

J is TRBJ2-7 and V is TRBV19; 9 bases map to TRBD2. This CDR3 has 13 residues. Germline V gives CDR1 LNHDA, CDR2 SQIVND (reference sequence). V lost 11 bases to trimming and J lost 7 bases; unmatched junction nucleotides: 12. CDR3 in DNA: TGTGCCGCGGGGGGGGGCAAACGAGAGGAGCAGTACTTC. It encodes CAAGGGKREEQYF.

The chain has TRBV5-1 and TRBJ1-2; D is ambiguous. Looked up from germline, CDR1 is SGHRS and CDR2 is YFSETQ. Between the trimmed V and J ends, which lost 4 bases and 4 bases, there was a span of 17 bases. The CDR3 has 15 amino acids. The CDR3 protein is CASSPTGEVAYGYTF. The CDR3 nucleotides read TGCGCCAGCAGCCCAACGGGAGAAGTAGCCTATGGCTACACCTTC.

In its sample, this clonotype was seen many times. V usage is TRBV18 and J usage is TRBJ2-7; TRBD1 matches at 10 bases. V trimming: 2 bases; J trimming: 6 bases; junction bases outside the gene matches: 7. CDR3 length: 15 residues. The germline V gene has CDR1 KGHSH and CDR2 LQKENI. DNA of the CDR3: TGTGCCAGCTCACCAAGTTGGGGACAGGGGCTCGAGCAGTACTTC. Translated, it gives CASSPSWGQGLEQYF.

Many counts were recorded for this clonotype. The CDR3 reads CATSDVTKSTDTQYF. For the CDR3, the DNA is TGTGCCACCAGTGATGTGACCAAGAGCACAGATACGCAGTATTTT. The chain has TRBV24-1 and TRBJ2-3; D is unresolved. Germline lookup yields CDR1 KGHDR and CDR2 SFDVKD. V shed 3 bases and J shed 0 bases, with 9 bases lying between them. This CDR3 spans 15 amino acids.

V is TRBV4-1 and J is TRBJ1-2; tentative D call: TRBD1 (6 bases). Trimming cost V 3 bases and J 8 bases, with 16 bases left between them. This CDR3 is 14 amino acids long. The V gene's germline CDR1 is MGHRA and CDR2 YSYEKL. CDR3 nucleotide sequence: TGCGCCAGCAGCCACCCGAGACAGGTTGGGGGCTACACCTTC. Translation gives CASSHPRQVGGYTF.

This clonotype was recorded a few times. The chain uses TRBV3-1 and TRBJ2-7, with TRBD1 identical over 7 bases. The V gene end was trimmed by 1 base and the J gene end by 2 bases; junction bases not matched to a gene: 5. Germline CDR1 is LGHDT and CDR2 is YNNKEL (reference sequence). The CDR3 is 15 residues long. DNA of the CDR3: TGTGCCAGCAGCCAAGGACAGGGCGGACCCTACGAGCAGTACTTC. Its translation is CASSQGQGGPYEQYF.

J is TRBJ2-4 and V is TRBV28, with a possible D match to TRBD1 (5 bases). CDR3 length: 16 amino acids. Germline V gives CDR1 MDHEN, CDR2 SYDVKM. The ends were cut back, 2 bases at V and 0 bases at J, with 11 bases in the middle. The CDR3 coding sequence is TGTGCCAGCAGTTTAGTAGTAGGGGCAGCCAAAAACATTCAGTACTTC. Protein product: CASSLVVGAAKNIQYF.

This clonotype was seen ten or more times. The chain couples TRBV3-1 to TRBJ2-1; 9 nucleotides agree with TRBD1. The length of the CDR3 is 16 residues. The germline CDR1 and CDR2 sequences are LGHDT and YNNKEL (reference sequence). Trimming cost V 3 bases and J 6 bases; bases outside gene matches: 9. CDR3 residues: CASSQPSGQGSNEQFF. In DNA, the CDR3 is TGTGCCAGCAGCCAGCCATCGGGACAGGGAAGCAATGAGCAGTTCTTC.

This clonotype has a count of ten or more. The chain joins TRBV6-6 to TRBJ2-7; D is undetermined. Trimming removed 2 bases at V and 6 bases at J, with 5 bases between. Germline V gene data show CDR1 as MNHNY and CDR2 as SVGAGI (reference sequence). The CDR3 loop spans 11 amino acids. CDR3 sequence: CASSYLREQYF. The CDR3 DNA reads TGTGCCAGCAGTTACCTCCGCGAGCAGTACTTC.

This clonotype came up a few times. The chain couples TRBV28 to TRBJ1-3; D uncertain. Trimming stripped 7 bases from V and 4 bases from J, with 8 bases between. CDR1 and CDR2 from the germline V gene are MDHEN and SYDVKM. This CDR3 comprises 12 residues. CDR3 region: CASTSAGNTIYF. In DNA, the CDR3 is TGTGCCAGCACCTCCGCCGGAAACACCATATATTTT.

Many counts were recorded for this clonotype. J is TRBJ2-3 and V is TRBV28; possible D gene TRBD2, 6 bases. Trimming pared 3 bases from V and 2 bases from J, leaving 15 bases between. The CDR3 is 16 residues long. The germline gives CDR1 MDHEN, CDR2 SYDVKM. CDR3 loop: CASSFRAGPATDTQYF. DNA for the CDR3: TGTGCCAGCAGTTTCCGGGCGGGACCGGCCACAGATACGCAGTATTTT. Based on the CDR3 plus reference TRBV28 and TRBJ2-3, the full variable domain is DVKVTQSSRYLVKRTGEKVFLECVQDMDHENMFWYRQDPGLGLRLIYFSYDVKMKEKGDIPEGYSVSREKKERFSLILESASTNQTSMYLCASSFRAGPATDTQYFGPGTRLTVL.

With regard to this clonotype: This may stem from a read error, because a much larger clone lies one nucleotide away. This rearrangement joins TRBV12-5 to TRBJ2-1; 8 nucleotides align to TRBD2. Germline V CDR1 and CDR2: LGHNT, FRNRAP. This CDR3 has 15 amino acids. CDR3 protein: CAGGLDPGGGNEQFF. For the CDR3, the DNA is TGTGCTGGTGGTTTGGATCCCGGGGGGGGCAATGAGCAGTTCTTC. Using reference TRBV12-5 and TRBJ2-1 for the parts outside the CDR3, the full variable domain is DARVTQTPRHKVTEMGQEVTMRCQPILGHNTVFWYRQTMMQGLELLAYFRNRAPLDDSGMPKDRFSAEMPDATLATLKIQPSEPRDSAVYFCAGGLDPGGGNEQFFGPGTRLTVL.

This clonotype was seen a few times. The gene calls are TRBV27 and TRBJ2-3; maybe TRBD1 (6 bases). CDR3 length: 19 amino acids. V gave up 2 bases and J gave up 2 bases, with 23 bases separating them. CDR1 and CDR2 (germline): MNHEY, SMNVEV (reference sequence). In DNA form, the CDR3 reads TGTGCCAGCAGTTTACGCTCCAAGGGGGTACTTACTACCACAGATACGCAGTATTTT. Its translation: CASSLRSKGVLTTTDTQYF.

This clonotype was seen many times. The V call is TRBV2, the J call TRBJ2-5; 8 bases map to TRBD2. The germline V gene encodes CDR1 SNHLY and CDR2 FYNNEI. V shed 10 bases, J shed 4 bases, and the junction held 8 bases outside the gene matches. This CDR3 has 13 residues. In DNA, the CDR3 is TGTGCCATCTTGCTAGCGGGCCGAGAGACCCAGTACTTC. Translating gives CAILLAGRETQYF. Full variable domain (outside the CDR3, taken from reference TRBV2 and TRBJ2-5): EPEVTQTPSHQVTQMGQEVILRCVPISNHLYFYWYRQILGQKVEFLVSFYNNEISEKSEIFDDQFSVERPDGSNFTLKIRSTKLEDSAMYFCAILLAGRETQYFGPGTRLLVL.

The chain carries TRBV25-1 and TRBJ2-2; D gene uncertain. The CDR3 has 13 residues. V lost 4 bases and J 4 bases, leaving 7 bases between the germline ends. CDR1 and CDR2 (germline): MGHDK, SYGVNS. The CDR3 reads CASSVFGTGELFF. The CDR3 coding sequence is TGTGCCAGCAGTGTATTTGGCACCGGGGAGCTGTTTTTT.